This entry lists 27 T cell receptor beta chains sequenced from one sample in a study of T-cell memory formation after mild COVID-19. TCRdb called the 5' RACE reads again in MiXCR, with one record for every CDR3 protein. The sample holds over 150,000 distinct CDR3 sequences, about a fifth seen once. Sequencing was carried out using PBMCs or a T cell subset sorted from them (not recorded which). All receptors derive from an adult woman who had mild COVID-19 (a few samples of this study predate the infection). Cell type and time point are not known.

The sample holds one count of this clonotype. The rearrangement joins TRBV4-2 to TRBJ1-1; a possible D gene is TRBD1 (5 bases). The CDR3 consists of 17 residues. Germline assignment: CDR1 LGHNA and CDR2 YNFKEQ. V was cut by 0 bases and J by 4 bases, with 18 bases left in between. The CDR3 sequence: CASSQDGRAGWGTEAFF. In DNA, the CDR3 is TGTGCCAGCAGCCAAGATGGGCGGGCAGGGTGGGGCACTGAAGCTTTCTTT.

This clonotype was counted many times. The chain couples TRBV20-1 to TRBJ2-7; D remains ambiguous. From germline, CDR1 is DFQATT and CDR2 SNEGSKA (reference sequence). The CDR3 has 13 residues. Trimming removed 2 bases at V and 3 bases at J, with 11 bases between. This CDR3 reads CSARKGNFYEQYF. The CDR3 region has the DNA TGCAGTGCTAGAAAGGGTAATTTCTACGAGCAGTACTTC.

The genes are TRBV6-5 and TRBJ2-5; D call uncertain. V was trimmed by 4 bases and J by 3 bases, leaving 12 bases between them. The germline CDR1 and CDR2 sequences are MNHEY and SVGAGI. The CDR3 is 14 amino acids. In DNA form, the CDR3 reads TGTGCCAGCAGTTCCCTGTCGGCCGAAGAGACCCAGTACTTC. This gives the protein CASSSLSAEETQYF.

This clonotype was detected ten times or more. Here the CDR3 reads CASRVYNEQFF. The CDR3 DNA is TGTGCCAGCAGGGTATACAATGAGCAGTTCTTC. The rearrangement links TRBV7-9 to TRBJ2-1; D remains unclear. The germline V and J ends were trimmed by 6 bases and 4 bases, with 4 bases remaining between them. The CDR3 loop spans 11 amino acids. In germline, CDR1 is SEHNR, CDR2 FQNEAQ (reference sequence).

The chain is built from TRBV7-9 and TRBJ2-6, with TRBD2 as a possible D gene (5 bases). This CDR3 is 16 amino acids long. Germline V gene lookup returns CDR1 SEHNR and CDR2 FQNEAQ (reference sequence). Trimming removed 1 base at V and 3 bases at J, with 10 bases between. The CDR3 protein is CASSLVWTGGANVLTF. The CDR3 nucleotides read TGTGCCAGCAGCTTAGTCTGGACTGGTGGGGCCAACGTCCTGACTTTC.

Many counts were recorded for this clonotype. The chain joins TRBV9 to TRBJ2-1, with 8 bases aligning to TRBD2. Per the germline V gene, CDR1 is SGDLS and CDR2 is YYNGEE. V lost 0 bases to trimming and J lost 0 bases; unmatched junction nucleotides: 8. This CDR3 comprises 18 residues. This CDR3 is CASSVGDRSGSSYNEQFF. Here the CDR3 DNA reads TGTGCCAGCAGCGTAGGGGATCGGAGCGGGAGCTCCTACAATGAGCAGTTCTTC.

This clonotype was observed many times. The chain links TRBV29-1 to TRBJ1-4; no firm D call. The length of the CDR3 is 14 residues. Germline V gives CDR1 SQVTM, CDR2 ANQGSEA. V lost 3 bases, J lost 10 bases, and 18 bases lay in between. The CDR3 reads CSVDTPGDFGKLFF. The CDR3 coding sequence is TGCAGCGTTGATACGCCCGGGGATTTCGGAAAACTGTTTTTT.

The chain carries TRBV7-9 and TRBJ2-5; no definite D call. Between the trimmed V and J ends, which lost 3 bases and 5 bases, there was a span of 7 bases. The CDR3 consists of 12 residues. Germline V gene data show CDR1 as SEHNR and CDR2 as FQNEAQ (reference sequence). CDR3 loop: CASSLLDETQYF. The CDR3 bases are TGTGCCAGCAGCTTGCTCGACGAGACCCAGTACTTC. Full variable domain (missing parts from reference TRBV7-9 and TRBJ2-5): DTGVSQNPRHKITKRGQNVTFRCDPISEHNRLYWYRQTLGQGPEFLTYFQNEAQLEKSRLLSDRFSAERPKGSFSTLEIQRTEQGDSAMYLCASSLLDETQYFGPGTRLLVL.

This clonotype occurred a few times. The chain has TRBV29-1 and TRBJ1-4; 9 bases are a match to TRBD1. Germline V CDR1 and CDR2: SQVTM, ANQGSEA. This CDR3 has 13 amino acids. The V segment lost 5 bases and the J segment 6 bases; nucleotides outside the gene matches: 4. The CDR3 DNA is TGCAGCGTTTGGACAGGGGTAGATGAAAAACTGTTTTTT. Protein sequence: CSVWTGVDEKLFF.

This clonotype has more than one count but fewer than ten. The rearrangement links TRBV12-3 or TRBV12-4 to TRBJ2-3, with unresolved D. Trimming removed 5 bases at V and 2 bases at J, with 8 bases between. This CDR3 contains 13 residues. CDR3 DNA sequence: TGTGCCAGCAGTGGGGTCCTCACAGATACGCAGTATTTT. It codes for CASSGVLTDTQYF.

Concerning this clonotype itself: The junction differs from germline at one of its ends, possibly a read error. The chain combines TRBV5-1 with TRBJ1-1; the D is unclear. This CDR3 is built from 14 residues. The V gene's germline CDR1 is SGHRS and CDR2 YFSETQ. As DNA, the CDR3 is TGCGCCAGCAGCATAGACCCGGGGAACGCTGAAGCTTTCTTT. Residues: CASSIDPGNAEAFF.

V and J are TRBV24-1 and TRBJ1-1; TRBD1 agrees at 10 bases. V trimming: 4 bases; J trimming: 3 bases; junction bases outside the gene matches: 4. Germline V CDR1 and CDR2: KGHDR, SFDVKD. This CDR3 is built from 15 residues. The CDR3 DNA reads TGTGCCACCAGTGACTCGGACAGGGGGGACACTGAAGCTTTCTTT. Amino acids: CATSDSDRGDTEAFF.

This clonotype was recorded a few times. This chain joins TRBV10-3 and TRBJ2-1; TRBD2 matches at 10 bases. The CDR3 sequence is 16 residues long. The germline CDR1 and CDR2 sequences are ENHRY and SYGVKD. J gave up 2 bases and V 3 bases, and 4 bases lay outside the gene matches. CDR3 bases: TGTGCCATCAGTGACCCCAGCGGGAGGGCCTACAATGAGCAGTTCTTC. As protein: CAISDPSGRAYNEQFF.

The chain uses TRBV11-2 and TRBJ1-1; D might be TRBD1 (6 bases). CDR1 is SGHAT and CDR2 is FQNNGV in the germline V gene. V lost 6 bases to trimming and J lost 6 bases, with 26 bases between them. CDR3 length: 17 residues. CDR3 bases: TGTGCCAGCAGATCCCGCCGCCATCGGACAGTAGGCCCTGAAGCTTTCTTT. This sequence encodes CASRSRRHRTVGPEAFF.

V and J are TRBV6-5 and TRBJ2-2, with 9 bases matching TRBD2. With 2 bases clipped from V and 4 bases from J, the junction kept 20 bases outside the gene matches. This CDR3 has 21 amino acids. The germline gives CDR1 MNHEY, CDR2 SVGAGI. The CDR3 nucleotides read TGTGCCAGCAGTTACAACCCCGGTTGGTGGTCGGCGGGAGGGGGCACCGGGGAGCTGTTTTTT. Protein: CASSYNPGWWSAGGGTGELFF.

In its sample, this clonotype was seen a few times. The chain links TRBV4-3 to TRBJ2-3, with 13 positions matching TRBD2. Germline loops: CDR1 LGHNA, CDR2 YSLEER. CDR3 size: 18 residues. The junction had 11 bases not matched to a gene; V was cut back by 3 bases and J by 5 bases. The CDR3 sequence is CASSQLTSGGPAQDTQYF. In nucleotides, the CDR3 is TGCGCCAGCAGCCAGCTGACTAGCGGGGGGCCTGCACAAGATACGCAGTATTTT.

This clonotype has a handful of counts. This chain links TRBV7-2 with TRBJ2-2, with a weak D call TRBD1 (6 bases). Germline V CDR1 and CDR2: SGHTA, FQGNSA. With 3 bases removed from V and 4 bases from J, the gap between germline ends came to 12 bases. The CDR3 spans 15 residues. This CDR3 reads CASSFIQGVTGELFF. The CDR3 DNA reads TGTGCCAGCAGCTTTATACAGGGAGTCACCGGGGAGCTGTTTTTT.

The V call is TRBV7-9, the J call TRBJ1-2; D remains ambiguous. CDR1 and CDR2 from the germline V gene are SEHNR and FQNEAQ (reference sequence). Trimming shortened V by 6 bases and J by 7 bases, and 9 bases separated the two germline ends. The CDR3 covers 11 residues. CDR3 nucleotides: TGTGCCAGCAGAGATCTTGGTGGCTACACCTTC. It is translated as CASRDLGGYTF. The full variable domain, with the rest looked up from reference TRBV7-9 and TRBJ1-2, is DTGVSQNPRHKITKRGQNVTFRCDPISEHNRLYWYRQTLGQGPEFLTYFQNEAQLEKSRLLSDRFSAERPKGSFSTLEIQRTEQGDSAMYLCASRDLGGYTFGSGTRLTVV.

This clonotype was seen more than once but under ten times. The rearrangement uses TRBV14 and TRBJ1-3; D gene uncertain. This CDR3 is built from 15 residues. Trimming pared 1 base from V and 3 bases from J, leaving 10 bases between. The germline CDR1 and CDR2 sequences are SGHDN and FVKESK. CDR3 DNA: TGTGCCAGCAGCCAAGTTCGTGGGTTTGGAAACACCATATATTTT. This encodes CASSQVRGFGNTIYF.

CDR3 in DNA: TGCGCCAGCAGCCAAGCTCCCGCAGGGATTGCTGAAGCTTTCTTT. This sequence encodes CASSQAPAGIAEAFF. V usage is TRBV4-3 and J usage is TRBJ1-1; tentative D call: TRBD1 (5 bases). Germline loops: CDR1 LGHNA, CDR2 YSLEER. The CDR3 covers 15 residues. The V and J ends lost 1 base and 6 bases respectively, with 15 bases between them.

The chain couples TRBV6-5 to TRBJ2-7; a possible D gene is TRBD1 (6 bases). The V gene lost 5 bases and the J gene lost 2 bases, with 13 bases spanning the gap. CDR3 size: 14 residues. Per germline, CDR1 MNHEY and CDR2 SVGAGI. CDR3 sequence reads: CASSNRDNTYEQYF. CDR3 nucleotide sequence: TGTGCCAGCAGTAACCGGGACAATACCTACGAGCAGTACTTC.

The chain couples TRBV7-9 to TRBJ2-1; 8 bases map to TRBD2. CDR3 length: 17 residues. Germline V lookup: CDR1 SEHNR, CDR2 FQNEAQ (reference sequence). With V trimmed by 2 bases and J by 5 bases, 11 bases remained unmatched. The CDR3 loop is CASSLTGWGLEDNEQFF. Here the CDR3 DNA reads TGTGCCAGCAGCTTAACGGGGTGGGGACTAGAGGACAATGAGCAGTTCTTC.

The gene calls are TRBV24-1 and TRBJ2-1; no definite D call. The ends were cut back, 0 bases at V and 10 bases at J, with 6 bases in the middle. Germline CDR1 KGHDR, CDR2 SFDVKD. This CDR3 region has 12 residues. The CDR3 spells CATSDLGWEQFF. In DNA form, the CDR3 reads TGTGCCACCAGTGATTTGGGGTGGGAGCAGTTCTTC.

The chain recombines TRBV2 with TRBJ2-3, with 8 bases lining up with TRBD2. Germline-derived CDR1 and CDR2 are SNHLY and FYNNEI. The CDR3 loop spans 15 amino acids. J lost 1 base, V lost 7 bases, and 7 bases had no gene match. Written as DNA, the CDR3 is TGTGCCAGCACTCCGGGGCGGGAGGGCACAGATACGCAGTATTTT. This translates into CASTPGREGTDTQYF.

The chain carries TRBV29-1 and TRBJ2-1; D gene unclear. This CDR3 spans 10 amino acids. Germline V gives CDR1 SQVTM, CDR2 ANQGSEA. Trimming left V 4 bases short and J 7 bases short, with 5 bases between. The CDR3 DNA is TGCAGCGTTGTCGTAAATGAGCAGTTCTTC. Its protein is CSVVVNEQFF.

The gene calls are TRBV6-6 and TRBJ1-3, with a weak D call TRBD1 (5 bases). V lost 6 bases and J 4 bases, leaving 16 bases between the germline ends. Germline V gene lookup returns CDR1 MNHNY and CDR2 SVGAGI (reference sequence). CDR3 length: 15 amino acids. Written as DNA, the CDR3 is TGTGCCAGCAGCTCTACTGTGACAGCAGGAAACACCATATATTTT. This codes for CASSSTVTAGNTIYF.

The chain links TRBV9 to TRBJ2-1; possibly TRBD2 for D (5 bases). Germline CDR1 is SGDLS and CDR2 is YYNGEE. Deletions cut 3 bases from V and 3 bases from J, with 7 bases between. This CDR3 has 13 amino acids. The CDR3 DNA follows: TGTGCCAGCAGCGCTCGGGACTACAATGAGCAGTTCTTC. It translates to CASSARDYNEQFF.